The present T cell receptor beta chain was sequenced within a study of read filtering for tumor transcriptome and immune sequencing. This CDR3 has 15 residues. Trimming removed 6 bases from V and 0 bases from J, with 15 bases in between. CDR1 is SGHNT, CDR2 YYREEE, per germline (reference sequence). The library was built from about 400 ng RNA with molecular barcoded adaptors for alpha/delta and beta/gamma chains. TCRdb re-analysed the reads in MiXCR, keeping a single row per CDR3 protein. The data show some 38,000 distinct CDR3 sequences, roughly 13% seen once. The chain is built from TRBV5-4 and TRBJ2-5, with unresolved D. The clonotype was recovered from a donor over 35 with multiple myeloma. The sample was a population of CD138-negative cells sorted from bone marrow. The CDR3 nucleotides read TGTGCCAGCAATTCGGACCCAAAGTACCAAGAGACCCAGTACTTC. Protein product: CASNSDPKYQETQYF. Filled out from reference TRBV5-4 and TRBJ2-5, the complete variable domain reads ETGVTQSPTHLIKTRGQQVTLRCSSQSGHNTVSWYQQALGQGPQFIFQYYREEENGRGNFPPRFSGLQFPNYSSELNVNALELDDSALYLCASNSDPKYQETQYFGPGTRLLVL.